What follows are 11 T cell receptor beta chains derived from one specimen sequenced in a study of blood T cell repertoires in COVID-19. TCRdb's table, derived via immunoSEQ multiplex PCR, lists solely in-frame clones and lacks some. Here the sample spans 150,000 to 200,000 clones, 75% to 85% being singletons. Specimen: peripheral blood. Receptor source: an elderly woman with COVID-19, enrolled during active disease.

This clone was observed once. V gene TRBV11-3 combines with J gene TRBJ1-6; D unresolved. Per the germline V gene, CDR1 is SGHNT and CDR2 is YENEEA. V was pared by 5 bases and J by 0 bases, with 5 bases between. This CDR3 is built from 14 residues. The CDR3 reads CASSPRSYNSPLHF. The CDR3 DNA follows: TGTGCCAGCAGCCCCCGCTCCTATAATTCACCCCTCCACTTT.

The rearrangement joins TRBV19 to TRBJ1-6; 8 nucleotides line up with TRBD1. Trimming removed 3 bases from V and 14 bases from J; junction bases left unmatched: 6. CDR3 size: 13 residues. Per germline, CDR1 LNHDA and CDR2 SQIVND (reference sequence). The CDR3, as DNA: TGTGCCAGTAGTATTTACAGGGGGGAATCCCTCCACTTT. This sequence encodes CASSIYRGESLHF.

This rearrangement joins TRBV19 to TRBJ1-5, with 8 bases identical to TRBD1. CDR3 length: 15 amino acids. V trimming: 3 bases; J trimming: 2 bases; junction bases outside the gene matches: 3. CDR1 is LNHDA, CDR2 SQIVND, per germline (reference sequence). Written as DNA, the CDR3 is TGTGCCAGTAGTATTGACAGGGGCGGCAATCAGCCCCAGCATTTT. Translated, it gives CASSIDRGGNQPQHF.

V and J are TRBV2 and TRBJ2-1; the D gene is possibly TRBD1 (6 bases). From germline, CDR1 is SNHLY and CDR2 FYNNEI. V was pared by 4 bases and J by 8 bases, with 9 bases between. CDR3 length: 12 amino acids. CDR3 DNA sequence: TGTGCCAGCAGTGGCAGGGGACATGAGCAGTTCTTC. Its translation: CASSGRGHEQFF.

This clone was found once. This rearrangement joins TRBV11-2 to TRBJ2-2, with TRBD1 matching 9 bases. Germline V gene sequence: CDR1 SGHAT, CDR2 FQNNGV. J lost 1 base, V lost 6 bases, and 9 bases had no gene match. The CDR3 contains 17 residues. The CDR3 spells CASSSQGAQGNTGELFF. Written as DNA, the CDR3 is TGTGCCAGCAGTTCACAGGGGGCGCAGGGGAACACCGGGGAGCTGTTTTTT. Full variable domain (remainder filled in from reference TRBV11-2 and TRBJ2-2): EAGVAQSPRYKIIEKRQSVAFWCNPISGHATLYWYQQILGQGPKLLIQFQNNGVVDDSQLPKDRFSAERLKGVDSTLKIQPAKLEDSAVYLCASSSQGAQGNTGELFFGEGSRLTVL.

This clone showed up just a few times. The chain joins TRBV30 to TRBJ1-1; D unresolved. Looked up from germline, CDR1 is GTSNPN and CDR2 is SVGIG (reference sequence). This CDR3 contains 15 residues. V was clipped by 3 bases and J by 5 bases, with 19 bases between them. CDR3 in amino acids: CAWRGWGGYTTEAFF. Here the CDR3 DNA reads TGTGCCTGGAGAGGTTGGGGAGGATATACTACTGAAGCTTTCTTT.

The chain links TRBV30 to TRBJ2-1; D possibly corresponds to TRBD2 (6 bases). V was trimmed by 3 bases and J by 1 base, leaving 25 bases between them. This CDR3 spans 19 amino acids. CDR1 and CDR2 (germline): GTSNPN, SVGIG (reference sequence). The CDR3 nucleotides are TGTGCCTGGAGGCGAAACCTCACCCCGGACTATCCATCCTACAATGAGCAGTTCTTC. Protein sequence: CAWRRNLTPDYPSYNEQFF.

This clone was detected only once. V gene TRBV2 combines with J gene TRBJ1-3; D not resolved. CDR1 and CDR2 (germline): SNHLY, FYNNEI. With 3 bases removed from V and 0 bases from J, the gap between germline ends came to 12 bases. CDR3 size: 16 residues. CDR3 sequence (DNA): TGTGCCAGCAGTGATTGGCTGATCAGCTCTGGAAACACCATATATTTT. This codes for CASSDWLISSGNTIYF.

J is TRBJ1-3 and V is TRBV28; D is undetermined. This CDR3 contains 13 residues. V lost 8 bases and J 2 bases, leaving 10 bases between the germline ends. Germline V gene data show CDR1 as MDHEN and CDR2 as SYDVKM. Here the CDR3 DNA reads TGTGCCAGCCGACTCGGAGCTGGAAACACCATATATTTT. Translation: CASRLGAGNTIYF. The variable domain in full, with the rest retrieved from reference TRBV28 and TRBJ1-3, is DVKVTQSSRYLVKRTGEKVFLECVQDMDHENMFWYRQDPGLGLRLIYFSYDVKMKEKGDIPEGYSVSREKKERFSLILESASTNQTSMYLCASRLGAGNTIYFGEGSWLTVV.

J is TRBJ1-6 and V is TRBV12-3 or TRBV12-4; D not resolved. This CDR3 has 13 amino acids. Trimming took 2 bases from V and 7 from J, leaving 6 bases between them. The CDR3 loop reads CASSLQENSPLHF. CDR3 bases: TGTGCCAGCAGTTTACAGGAAAATTCACCCCTCCACTTT.

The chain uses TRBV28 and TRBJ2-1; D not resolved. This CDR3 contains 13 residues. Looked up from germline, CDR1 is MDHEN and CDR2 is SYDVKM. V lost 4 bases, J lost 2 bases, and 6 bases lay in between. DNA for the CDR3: TGTGCCAGCAGTTATCGTACCTACAATGAGCAGTTCTTC. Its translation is CASSYRTYNEQFF. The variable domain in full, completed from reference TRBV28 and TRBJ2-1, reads DVKVTQSSRYLVKRTGEKVFLECVQDMDHENMFWYRQDPGLGLRLIYFSYDVKMKEKGDIPEGYSVSREKKERFSLILESASTNQTSMYLCASSYRTYNEQFFGPGTRLTVL.